This is a list of T cell receptor beta chains from one sample in a study of shared clonotypes between healthy human individuals. Clones were read by immunoSEQ multiplex PCR, and TCRdb kept only the in-frame ones, dropping some. Among about 2 million clones, 85% to 95% were seen once, and the ten largest hold 1% to 1.5%. The sequenced sample was naive CD8+ T cells sorted from blood. The receptors here all came from a man aged 18 to 29 in good health. Each CDR3 is given with its conserved first and last residue. D genes are given only for firm matches. Rows may omit the clone size; those that give it use once, few, many or a size class.

clone size,D gene,V gene,J gene,CDR3 protein,CDR3 DNA
.,.,TRBV9,TRBJ1-1,CASSTREGSEAFF,TGTGCCAGCAGCACCCGGGAGGGGTCTGAAGCTTTCTTT
.,.,TRBV30,TRBJ2-7,CAWSVTPGEQYF,TGTGCCTGGAGTGTAACCCCAGGGGAGCAGTACTTC
.,TRBD1,TRBV10-3,TRBJ2-5,CAISDTTGGYLETQYF,TGTGCCATCAGTGATACGACAGGGGGCTATTTAGAGACCCAGTACTTC
.,TRBD2,TRBV11-2,TRBJ2-7,CASSPFPTSGTYEQYF,TGTGCCAGCAGCCCTTTTCCGACTAGCGGAACCTACGAGCAGTACTTC
.,TRBD2,TRBV4-1,TRBJ2-5,CASSQGPLAGEIQETQYF,TGCGCCAGCAGCCAAGGTCCGCTAGCGGGAGAAATTCAAGAGACCCAGTACTTC
.,.,TRBV9,TRBJ2-1,CASSVATGDNEQFF,TGTGCCAGCAGCGTAGCGACGGGAGATAATGAGCAGTTCTTC
.,.,TRBV4-3,TRBJ2-7,CASSQDPRLGLHEQYF,TGCGCCAGCAGCCAAGATCCTCGCCTAGGGCTCCACGAGCAGTACTTC
.,.,TRBV7-9,TRBJ2-2,CASSLSSGAGELFF,TGTGCCAGCAGCTTATCTTCAGGCGCCGGGGAGCTGTTTTTT
.,.,TRBV5-8,TRBJ2-7,CASSRPPGQQYF,TGTGCCAGCAGCCGGCCGCCGGGCCAGCAGTACTTC
.,.,TRBV2,TRBJ1-6,CASMVGEGALHF,TGTGCCAGCATGGTAGGGGAGGGTGCCCTCCACTTT
.,.,TRBV5-1,TRBJ2-1,CASSLYGTYNEQFF,TGCGCCAGCAGCTTATACGGGACCTACAATGAGCAGTTCTTC
few,TRBD1,TRBV4-1,TRBJ1-5,CASSQETGDYQPQHF,TGCGCCAGCAGCCAGGAGACAGGGGACTATCAGCCCCAGCATTTT
.,.,TRBV6-6,TRBJ1-5,CASQYSSNQPQHF,TGTGCCAGCCAGTACAGCAGCAATCAGCCCCAGCATTTT
.,TRBD1,TRBV10-3,TRBJ2-7,CAISESWGQGARDEQYF,TGTGCCATCAGTGAGTCATGGGGACAGGGGGCAAGGGACGAGCAGTACTTC
.,.,TRBV6-5,TRBJ2-7,CASSYVGDSYEQYF,TGTGCCAGCAGTTACGTAGGGGATAGCTACGAGCAGTACTTC
.,.,TRBV10-2,TRBJ2-7,CASSTIGQTQAYEQYF,TGCGCCAGCAGTACCATAGGACAGACACAAGCCTACGAGCAGTACTTC
.,.,TRBV9,TRBJ2-2,CASSVWGTGELFF,TGTGCCAGCAGCGTTTGGGGCACCGGGGAGCTGTTTTTT
.,.,TRBV5-1,TRBJ2-3,CASSLMDRLDTQYF,TGCGCCAGCAGCTTGATGGACAGACTAGATACGCAGTATTTT
once,.,TRBV7-9,TRBJ2-2,CASSSTVMNTGELFF,TGTGCCAGCAGCTCCACAGTCATGAACACCGGGGAGCTGTTTTTT
.,.,TRBV2,TRBJ2-7,CASVGLMYEQYF,TGTGCCAGCGTCGGGCTCATGTACGAGCAGTACTTC
.,TRBD2,TRBV19,TRBJ2-1,CASSWTSGRAGDEQFF,TGTGCCAGTAGTTGGACTAGCGGGAGGGCCGGTGATGAGCAGTTCTTC
.,TRBD1,TRBV6-5,TRBJ1-2,CASSYSTGTGYGYTF,TGTGCCAGCAGTTACTCCACCGGGACAGGATATGGCTACACCTTC
.,.,TRBV7-3,TRBJ2-7,CASSRSGGLGEQYF,TGTGCCAGCAGCCGTAGCGGTGGATTGGGCGAGCAGTACTTC
.,TRBD2,TRBV7-9,TRBJ2-7,CASSDGWGLAGAYEQYF,TGTGCCAGCAGCGACGGCTGGGGTTTAGCGGGAGCATACGAGCAGTACTTC
once,.,TRBV30,TRBJ2-1,CAWTLGGHNEQFF,TGTGCCTGGACGCTAGGCGGCCACAATGAGCAGTTCTTC
.,TRBD1,TRBV30,TRBJ2-3,CAWSGGQGTDTQYF,TGTGCCTGGAGTGGGGGACAGGGCACAGATACGCAGTATTTT
.,TRBD2,TRBV7-2,TRBJ2-7,CASSRSLAGKKKINYEQYF,TGTGCCAGCAGCCGATCTCTAGCGGGAAAGAAAAAAATTAACTACGAGCAGTACTTC
.,TRBD1,TRBV7-8,TRBJ1-1,CASSLTTGDYTEAFF,TGTGCCAGCAGCTTAACCACAGGGGACTACACTGAAGCTTTCTTT
once,TRBD2,TRBV13,TRBJ2-5,CASSPGTSGSGETQYF,TGTGCCAGCAGCCCTGGGACTAGCGGGAGCGGAGAGACCCAGTACTTC
.,TRBD1,TRBV5-5,TRBJ2-2,CASSSRQGGTGELFF,TGTGCCAGCAGTTCGCGACAGGGTGGAACCGGGGAGCTGTTTTTT
.,.,TRBV9,TRBJ1-2,CASSVVPGFAGYTF,TGTGCCAGCAGCGTAGTCCCGGGATTTGCGGGCTACACCTTC
.,.,TRBV2,TRBJ1-1,CATHGRETPEAFF,TGTGCCACCCACGGACGGGAAACTCCGGAAGCTTTCTTT
.,TRBD1,TRBV11-2,TRBJ2-7,CASSLWDSSYEQYF,TGTGCCAGCAGCTTGTGGGACAGCTCCTACGAGCAGTACTTC
.,TRBD1,TRBV12-5,TRBJ2-5,CASGLGVGTGSQETQYF,TGTGCTAGTGGTTTGGGGGTCGGGACAGGCAGTCAAGAGACCCAGTACTTC
.,.,TRBV6-5,TRBJ2-1,CASRLSGEGGLEQFF,TGTGCCAGCAGGCTTAGCGGAGAGGGTGGCTTAGAGCAGTTCTTC
.,.,TRBV27,TRBJ2-7,CASKAGISYEQYF,TGTGCCAGCAAGGCAGGGATCTCCTACGAGCAGTACTTC
.,.,TRBV28,TRBJ2-5,CASSFLSDPNQETQYF,TGTGCCAGCAGTTTCCTCTCGGACCCAAACCAAGAGACCCAGTACTTC
once,TRBD2,TRBV7-9,TRBJ2-3,CASSLAVGGRETDTQYF,TGTGCCAGCAGCTTAGCCGTTGGCGGGAGGGAAACAGATACGCAGTATTTT
.,.,TRBV6-6,TRBJ1-6,CASSLGRGLNSPLHF,TGTGCCAGCAGTTTAGGCAGGGGCTTGAATTCACCCCTCCACTTT
once,TRBD1,TRBV5-4,TRBJ2-7,CASSLEPGGYEQYF,TGTGCCAGCAGCTTGGAGCCAGGGGGCTACGAGCAGTACTTC
.,TRBD1,TRBV7-9,TRBJ2-7,CASRPGQGFHEQYF,TGTGCCAGCAGACCGGGACAGGGTTTCCACGAGCAGTACTTC